The entry that follows covers one TCR beta chain sequence. Assay: immunoSEQ multiplex PCR; the TCRdb copy retains only in-frame clones and omits some. Among 92,000 or so clones listed, 96% were seen once. The data belong to a study of cytomegalovirus exposure and HLA in healthy donors. In germline, CDR1 is SNHLY, CDR2 FYNNEI. V shed 8 bases and J 4 bases; nucleotides not matched to a gene: 6. CDR3 length equals 13 residues. Sequencing was carried out using PBMCs. This TCR was sampled from a man between 18 and 35 years old in good health and CMV-seronegative. The chain joins TRBV2 to TRBJ1-1; 8 nucleotides agree with TRBD1. This CDR3 is CASRSTGGTEAFF. In DNA form, the CDR3 reads TGTGCCAGCCGGAGCACAGGGGGCACTGAAGCTTTCTTT.